One sample yielded the 2 T cell receptor beta chains listed below, sequenced in a study of T cell responses to AZD1222 COVID-19 vaccine. Using immunoSEQ multiplex PCR, the repertoire was profiled, and TCRdb retains in-frame clones only, with some absent. The data hold approximately 190,000 clones, with approximately 90% observed a single time. The specimen was peripheral blood, collected on day 0 of AZD1222 vaccination. The receptor set was obtained from an adult in good health.

The V call is TRBV10-2, the J call TRBJ1-5; the D is unclear. Trimming pared 7 bases from V and 2 bases from J, leaving 15 bases between. The CDR3 covers 15 residues. CDR1 is WSHSY, CDR2 SAAADI, per germline. The CDR3 region is CASNMDGPGNQPQHF. The DNA of the CDR3 is TGCGCCAGCAATATGGACGGACCTGGCAATCAGCCCCAGCATTTT.

The J gene is TRBJ1-5, the V gene TRBV7-3; a weak D match, TRBD1 (5 bases). The CDR3 is 17 amino acids. V dropped 2 bases and J dropped 2 bases, with 16 bases sitting between them. Germline values: CDR1 SGHTA, CDR2 FQGTGA. CDR3 sequence: CASSLVTPGRRNQPQHF. CDR3 coding DNA: TGTGCCAGCAGCTTAGTCACCCCAGGGCGCCGCAATCAGCCCCAGCATTTT.